The 12 T cell receptor beta chains presented below share a single source sample, sequenced in a study of CD8 T cells in ankylosing spondylitis. TCRdb re-called the 5' RACE reads with MiXCR, one entry per CDR3 protein. The sample lists 150,000 to 200,000 distinct CDR3 sequences, around a tenth occurring once. The sample consisted of blood, either unsorted or a sorted T cell fraction (not recorded which). All receptors come from a female donor with ankylosing spondylitis or in good health (not recorded which).

This clonotype was recorded many times. CDR3 sequence: CSVDWQFDEQFF. The CDR3 region has the DNA TGCAGCGTTGATTGGCAGTTCGATGAGCAGTTCTTC. The gene calls are TRBV29-1 and TRBJ2-1; D not resolved. The ends were cut back, 3 bases at V and 8 bases at J, with 11 bases in the middle. In germline, CDR1 is SQVTM, CDR2 ANQGSEA. The CDR3 has 12 residues.

V gene TRBV7-2 combines with J gene TRBJ2-5; 8 nucleotides agree with TRBD2. CDR1 is SGHTA, CDR2 FQGNSA, per germline. The V and J ends lost 4 bases and 5 bases, in that order; junction bases with no gene match: 6. This CDR3 is 14 amino acids long. DNA for the CDR3: TGTGCCAGCAGCTCTCCGGGGGGGACGGAGACCCAGTACTTC. It specifies CASSSPGGTETQYF.

This clonotype was found many times. The gene calls are TRBV4-3 and TRBJ2-2, with D possibly matching TRBD2 (5 bases). V lost 6 bases to trimming and J lost 1 base, with 9 bases between them. The CDR3 has 14 amino acids. Germline V CDR1 and CDR2: LGHNA, YSLEER. CDR3 sequence (DNA): TGCGCCAGCAGAAAAGCGGTGAACACCGGGGAGCTGTTTTTT. It encodes CASRKAVNTGELFF.

This clonotype was counted many times. The chain is built from TRBV28 and TRBJ2-1; D gene unclear. V was pared by 6 bases and J by 5 bases, with 8 bases between. Germline CDR1 reads MDHEN; CDR2 reads SYDVKM. The CDR3 is 12 residues long. CDR3 region: CASREGNNEQFF. The CDR3 DNA is TGTGCCAGCAGAGAAGGGAACAATGAGCAGTTCTTC.

This chain links TRBV9 with TRBJ2-5; D is possibly TRBD1 (6 bases). The CDR3 has 15 residues. V gave up 1 base and J gave up 5 bases, with 15 bases separating them. CDR1 is SGDLS, CDR2 YYNGEE, per germline. The CDR3 bases are TGTGCCAGCAGCGTAAGCACAGGGATTAGGGAGACCCAGTACTTC. It yields the protein CASSVSTGIRETQYF. Combining the CDR3 with reference TRBV9 and TRBJ2-5 gives the whole variable domain DSGVTQTPKHLITATGQRVTLRCSPRSGDLSVYWYQQSLDQGLQFLIQYYNGEERAKGNILERFSAQQFPDLHSELNLSSLELGDSALYFCASSVSTGIRETQYFGPGTRLLVL.

Judged by abundance, this clonotype is medium-sized. J is TRBJ2-7 and V is TRBV10-2; the D gene could be TRBD1 or TRBD2 (5 bases each). Deletions cut 6 bases from V and 4 bases from J, with 22 bases between. This CDR3 region has 16 residues. The germline gives CDR1 WSHSY, CDR2 SAAADI. The DNA of the CDR3 is TGCGCCAGCAGGGGATTTATGTATGGGGGAAGGTACGAGCAGTACTTC. Encoded protein: CASRGFMYGGRYEQYF.

This clonotype was seen a handful of times. The J gene is TRBJ2-5, the V gene TRBV7-6, with D unresolved. The CDR3 consists of 15 residues. In germline, CDR1 is SGHVS, CDR2 FNYEAQ. Trimming pared 3 bases from V and 1 base from J, leaving 12 bases between. The CDR3: CASSFILARQETQYF. The CDR3 DNA reads TGTGCCAGCAGCTTTATTTTGGCGCGCCAAGAGACCCAGTACTTC. The variable domain in full, completed from reference TRBV7-6 and TRBJ2-5, reads GAGVSQSPRYKVTKRGQDVALRCDPISGHVSLYWYRQALGQGPEFLTYFNYEAQQDKSGLPNDRFSAERPEGSISTLTIQRTEQRDSAMYRCASSFILARQETQYFGPGTRLLVL.

J is TRBJ2-1 and V is TRBV6-1, with TRBD2 matching over 16 bases. Looked up from germline, CDR1 is MNHNS and CDR2 is SASEGT. Germline trimming cut 5 bases from V and 7 bases from J; bases unmatched to any gene: 14. This CDR3 is built from 19 residues. CDR3 DNA sequence: TGTGCCAGCAGTCCTATGGGACTAGCGGGAGGGCCCTCGGGTAATGAGCAGTTCTTC. Protein: CASSPMGLAGGPSGNEQFF.

This clonotype has more than one count but fewer than ten. CDR3 sequence reads: CASSFQGGPYNEQFF. The CDR3 region has the DNA TGTGCCAGCAGCTTTCAGGGGGGCCCCTACAATGAGCAGTTCTTC. The chain carries TRBV7-2 and TRBJ2-1, with TRBD1 as a possible D gene (7 bases). Trimming shortened V by 3 bases and J by 2 bases, and 11 bases separated the two germline ends. Per germline, CDR1 SGHTA and CDR2 FQGNSA. This CDR3 comprises 15 residues.

This clonotype has a handful of counts. J is TRBJ2-2 and V is TRBV27; TRBD1 matches 9 bases. V shed 0 bases, J shed 2 bases, and the junction held 4 bases outside the gene matches. The V gene's germline CDR1 is MNHEY and CDR2 SMNVEV (reference sequence). This CDR3 has 17 residues. Written as DNA, the CDR3 is TGTGCCAGCAGTTTATCGCGGGACAGGGAAAACACCGGGGAGCTGTTTTTT. It specifies CASSLSRDRENTGELFF.

This clonotype was detected ten times or more. J is TRBJ2-7 and V is TRBV9, with TRBD2 identical over 8 bases. CDR3 length: 15 residues. Germline CDR1 is SGDLS and CDR2 is YYNGEE. Trimming cost V 3 bases and J 4 bases; bases outside gene matches: 9. For the CDR3, the DNA is TGTGCCAGCAGCGAGGAGCCTAGCGGGCTGTACGAGCAGTACTTC. Protein: CASSEEPSGLYEQYF. The whole variable domain, filled in from reference TRBV9 and TRBJ2-7, reads DSGVTQTPKHLITATGQRVTLRCSPRSGDLSVYWYQQSLDQGLQFLIQYYNGEERAKGNILERFSAQQFPDLHSELNLSSLELGDSALYFCASSEEPSGLYEQYFGPGTRLTVT.

This clonotype has just a few counts. The chain is built from TRBV6-1 and TRBJ2-1, with 7 positions matching TRBD2. The CDR3 is 15 amino acids. The germline V gene has CDR1 MNHNS and CDR2 SASEGT. The trim removed 6 bases at V and 3 bases at J, leaving 8 bases unmatched. In DNA form, the CDR3 reads TGTGCCAGCAGCCCTGGTCCGGGAGGCTACAATGAGCAGTTCTTC. It translates to CASSPGPGGYNEQFF.